Detailed here is one TCR beta chain. Germline values: CDR1 SGDLS, CDR2 YYNGEE. This CDR3 has 16 amino acids. V was clipped by 4 bases and J by 4 bases, with 18 bases between them. The data are from a study of blood T cells in healthy people across ages. It was with a sample-barcoded 5' primer and a J-beta primer mix that a second PCR of roughly 7 to 12 cycles was run. MiXCR was run by TCRdb on the 5' RACE reads, yielding one entry per CDR3 protein. The sample has about 800,000 distinct CDR3 sequences; 25% are singletons. In addition, the sample was reused for a study of T cells of mothers and their children.

J is TRBJ2-1 and V is TRBV9, with D perhaps TRBD1 (5 bases). Sample: blood. This sequence originates from a boy aged 5-17 years in good health. DNA of the CDR3: TGTGCCAGCAGCCCAGAACAGGACCATCTGTACAATGAGCAGTTCTTC. Its protein product is CASSPEQDHLYNEQFF.